The present entry profiles one TCR beta chain with its context. The antigen is undetermined. The CDR3 is made up of 13 amino acids. Germline V gene sequence: CDR1 SQVTM, CDR2 ANQGSEA. Trimming took 3 bases from V and 3 from J, leaving 9 bases between them. Extracted RNA was reverse transcribed into cDNA, the sequencing template. The protocol was immunoSEQ multiplex PCR, while the TCRdb copy is restricted to in-frame clones and leaves out a portion. The sample contains hundreds of thousands of clones, roughly two thirds of which appear only once. This record belongs to a study of CD8+ T cells in alopecia areata. Study results and caveats: Lesional scalp displayed greater clonality than normal scalp, most notably in alopecia totalis/universalis. Patients shared TCRs less clearly than mice did, possibly for HLA-related reasons.

Alopecia areata patients had lesional scalp punch biopsies and peripheral blood taken from them. T lymphocytes (CD4+ and CD8+) were sorted from PBMCs. Sample: CD4+ T cells sorted from blood, taken at week 0. This clonotype originated in a human donor with alopecia areata. The chain couples TRBV29-1 to TRBJ1-5; D call uncertain. The CDR3 protein is CSVDGGANQPQHF. The CDR3 DNA is TGCAGCGTTGATGGCGGTGCCAATCAGCCCCAGCATTTT.